This T cell receptor (beta chain) was profiled in a study of ipilimumab plus nivolumab after autologous stem cell transplantation. CDR1 and CDR2 from the germline V gene are LNHDA and SQIVND (reference sequence). The CDR3 contains 13 residues. The V gene end was trimmed by 6 bases and the J gene end by 4 bases; junction bases not matched to a gene: 4. Clones were read by immunoSEQ multiplex PCR, and TCRdb kept only the in-frame ones, dropping some. The profile shows some 41,000 clones, nearly 95% of them singletons. The sequence derives from a male donor with multiple myeloma. Sample: PBMCs, taken in a trial of ipilimumab plus nivolumab as post-transplant consolidation. The rearrangement links TRBV19 to TRBJ2-7; 9 bases agree with TRBD1. The CDR3 reads CASSKTGGYEQYF. In DNA, the CDR3 is TGTGCCAGTAGCAAGACAGGGGGGTACGAGCAGTACTTC.